The 7 T cell receptor beta chains in this list originate from one sample, sequenced in a study of blood T cell repertoires in COVID-19. Assay used: immunoSEQ multiplex PCR; TCRdb lists only in-frame clones, some missing. In the table there are hundreds of thousands of clones, more than 85% of which are singletons. The specimen was peripheral blood. The receptor source for this set is a man between 35 and 55 years old with acute or convalescent COVID-19.

V gene TRBV28 combines with J gene TRBJ1-6; 11 bases are a match to TRBD1. V was pared by 6 bases and J by 6 bases, with 4 bases of the junction left unmatched. There are 15 residues in the CDR3. The germline V gene encodes CDR1 MDHEN and CDR2 SYDVKM. This chain's CDR3 is CASSGQGAGNSPLHF. The CDR3 DNA reads TGTGCCAGCAGCGGACAGGGGGCGGGTAATTCACCCCTCCACTTT.

J is TRBJ2-1 and V is TRBV21-1; the table gives TRBD2 as D, unverified against the DNA. TRBV21-1 is given as a pseudogene. The CDR3 is made up of 17 amino acids. DNA for the CDR3: TGTGCCAGCAGCAATGATTGTGAGCGGGAGTATGGAGATGAGCAGTTCTTC. It yields the protein CASSNDCEREYGDEQFF.

This chain links TRBV3-1 (or the pseudogene TRBV3-2) with TRBJ1-1; 10 nucleotides line up with TRBD1. The CDR3 consists of 15 residues. In germline, CDR1 is LGHDT, CDR2 YNNKEL (reference sequence). The junction had 3 bases not matched to a gene; V was cut back by 3 bases and J by 2 bases. CDR3 region: CASSHRQGANTEAFF. CDR3 bases: TGTGCCAGCAGCCACCGACAGGGGGCAAACACTGAAGCTTTCTTT.

The rearrangement links TRBV5-1 to TRBJ1-2; D may be TRBD1 (5 bases). Germline assignment: CDR1 SGHRS and CDR2 YFSETQ. V was clipped by 2 bases and J by 4 bases, with 12 bases between them. This CDR3 region has 14 residues. Here the CDR3 reads CASSLGEVSYGYTF. The CDR3 nucleotides are TGCGCCAGCAGCTTAGGGGAAGTTTCCTATGGCTACACCTTC.

The chain carries TRBV19 and TRBJ1-1, with 8 nucleotides matching TRBD1. The J segment lost 5 bases and the V segment lost 4 bases, leaving 6 bases of the junction unmatched. Germline CDR1 and CDR2: LNHDA and SQIVND (reference sequence). The length of the CDR3 is 14 residues. In DNA form, the CDR3 reads TGTGCCAGTAGTACGACAGGGGATGGGACTGAAGCTTTCTTT. Its translation is CASSTTGDGTEAFF. Using reference TRBV19 and TRBJ1-1 for the parts outside the CDR3, the full variable domain is DGGITQSPKYLFRKEGQNVTLSCEQNLNHDAMYWYRQDPGQGLRLIYYSQIVNDFQKGDIAEGYSVSREKKESFPLTVTSAQKNPTAFYLCASSTTGDGTEAFFGQGTRLTVV.

The chain joins TRBV7-2 to TRBJ2-7; 9 bases match TRBD2. Germline loops: CDR1 SGHTA, CDR2 FQGNSA. V shed 5 bases, J shed 6 bases, and the junction held 8 bases outside the gene matches. The CDR3 has 14 amino acids. The CDR3 region is CASSTTSGPFEQYF. The CDR3, as DNA: TGTGCCAGCAGCACCACTAGCGGGCCCTTCGAGCAGTACTTC.

V gene TRBV6-2 or TRBV6-3 combines with J gene TRBJ2-1; 13 bases are shared with TRBD2. The junction had 7 bases not matched to a gene; V was cut back by 0 bases and J by 5 bases. The length of the CDR3 is 18 residues. In germline, CDR1 is MNHEY, CDR2 SVGEGT. CDR3 nucleotides: TGTGCCAGCAGTTACTCGCGGACTAGCGGGAGAATCGACAATGAGCAGTTCTTC. It codes for CASSYSRTSGRIDNEQFF.